A selection of T cell receptor beta chains follows, all from one sample in a study of T cell repertoires in cytomegalovirus infection. TCRdb reanalysed the reads using MiXCR and keeps one entry per CDR3 protein. This table has roughly 230,000 distinct CDR3 sequences, 12% appearing once. Input material: PBMCs. These receptor sequences come from a human donor in good health (CMV status not recorded). Some clones in this sample may be carry-over from other donors' samples. Each CDR3 is given with its conserved first and last residue.

v_gene: TRBV29-1; j_gene: TRBJ2-3; len: 14; CDR3aa: CSVGTSGSTDTQYF
v_gene: TRBV7-2; j_gene: TRBJ2-7; len: 14; CDR3aa: CASSLTLAGDEQYF
v_gene: TRBV7-8; j_gene: TRBJ2-7; len: 17; CDR3aa: CASSLLQNSGRRYEQYF
v_gene: TRBV28; j_gene: TRBJ1-1; len: 16; CDR3aa: CASSPYGTGVNTEAFF
v_gene: TRBV7-2; j_gene: TRBJ1-1; len: 14; CDR3aa: CASSLFPVNTEAFF
v_gene: TRBV29-1; j_gene: TRBJ1-2; len: 12; CDR3aa: CSVEDREAGYTF
v_gene: TRBV12-3/TRBV12-4; j_gene: TRBJ2-1; len: 14; CDR3aa: CASSWGDRDNEQFF
v_gene: TRBV6-2/TRBV6-3; j_gene: TRBJ2-1; len: 14; CDR3aa: CAASGAISYNEQFF
v_gene: TRBV5-1; j_gene: TRBJ1-1; len: 16; CDR3aa: CASSLGVLGTGTEAFF
v_gene: TRBV7-3; j_gene: TRBJ2-2; len: 14; CDR3aa: CASSGFGNTGELFF
v_gene: TRBV11-2; j_gene: TRBJ2-5; len: 14; CDR3aa: CATQRGIQQETQYF
v_gene: TRBV7-2; j_gene: TRBJ1-4; len: 15; CDR3aa: CASTSIGAVYEKLFF
v_gene: TRBV7-2; j_gene: TRBJ2-7; len: 16; CDR3aa: CASSLHSGGSQGEQYF
v_gene: TRBV7-2; j_gene: TRBJ2-3; len: 16; CDR3aa: CASSLAVSKSTDTQYF
v_gene: TRBV6-5; j_gene: TRBJ1-1; len: 14; CDR3aa: CASRADSTYTEAFF
v_gene: TRBV6-4; j_gene: TRBJ2-7; len: 15; CDR3aa: CASIMFRGGAYEQYF
v_gene: TRBV7-2; j_gene: TRBJ2-2; len: 15; CDR3aa: CASSLAGGEAGELFF
v_gene: TRBV7-3; j_gene: TRBJ1-5; len: 13; CDR3aa: CASSLIPNQPQHF
v_gene: TRBV28; j_gene: TRBJ2-7; len: 12; CDR3aa: CASSLERHGQYF
v_gene: TRBV7-2; j_gene: TRBJ1-1; len: 13; CDR3aa: CASSLTLNTEAFF
v_gene: TRBV10-3; j_gene: TRBJ2-3; len: 14; CDR3aa: CAISEGRGEDTQYF
v_gene: TRBV2; j_gene: TRBJ2-7; len: 15; CDR3aa: CASRLGQGFSYEQYF
v_gene: TRBV7-2; j_gene: TRBJ2-3; len: 17; CDR3aa: CASSLLGGRGGGDTQYF
v_gene: TRBV28; j_gene: TRBJ2-1; len: 14; CDR3aa: CASRAGGPSNEQFF
v_gene: TRBV4-3; j_gene: TRBJ2-1; len: 15; CDR3aa: CASSQSGGADDEQFF
v_gene: TRBV7-8; j_gene: TRBJ1-3; len: 14; CDR3aa: CASSLRGFGNTIYF
v_gene: TRBV7-2; j_gene: TRBJ1-2; len: 16; CDR3aa: CASSLALGRVDYGYTF
v_gene: TRBV11-2; j_gene: TRBJ2-1; len: 15; CDR3aa: CASSSEGQGGNEQFF
v_gene: TRBV15; j_gene: TRBJ2-7; len: 15; CDR3aa: CATSRNTGVQYEQYF
v_gene: TRBV6-6; j_gene: TRBJ1-1; len: 15; CDR3aa: CASSSTGTSSTEAFF
v_gene: TRBV5-1; j_gene: TRBJ1-2; len: 16; CDR3aa: CASSWGASQEPYGYTF
v_gene: TRBV7-8; j_gene: TRBJ1-2; len: 12; CDR3aa: CASSPAGGGYTF
v_gene: TRBV7-3; j_gene: TRBJ2-3; len: 14; CDR3aa: CASSLGSWADTQYF
v_gene: TRBV2; j_gene: TRBJ2-7; len: 14; CDR3aa: CASSEEVNSYEQYF
v_gene: TRBV11-2; j_gene: TRBJ2-3; len: 16; CDR3aa: CASNQDGTSGGDTQYF
v_gene: TRBV4-3; j_gene: TRBJ1-1; len: 13; CDR3aa: CASSSTLNTEAFF
v_gene: TRBV28; j_gene: TRBJ2-2; len: 16; CDR3aa: CASSTTPTGFTGELFF
v_gene: TRBV18; j_gene: TRBJ2-7; len: 13; CDR3aa: CASSPGQDHRQYF
v_gene: TRBV7-3; j_gene: TRBJ2-3; len: 14; CDR3aa: CASSLDPSTDTQYF
v_gene: TRBV5-1; j_gene: TRBJ2-5; len: 16; CDR3aa: CASSQRDRGLEETQYF
v_gene: TRBV29-1; j_gene: TRBJ2-2; len: 13; CDR3aa: CSVDGGGIGELFF
v_gene: TRBV7-2; j_gene: TRBJ2-1; len: 15; CDR3aa: CASSSGQGSYNEQFF
v_gene: TRBV7-2; j_gene: TRBJ2-7; len: 16; CDR3aa: CASSLGHSRPYYEQYF
v_gene: TRBV6-5; j_gene: TRBJ2-1; len: 15; CDR3aa: CASSYSSPGTNEQFF
v_gene: TRBV6-9; j_gene: TRBJ2-7; len: 15; CDR3aa: CASSYSGQGDHEQYF
v_gene: TRBV5-6; j_gene: TRBJ2-1; len: 14; CDR3aa: CASSLISGNNEQFF
v_gene: TRBV7-9; j_gene: TRBJ2-1; len: 14; CDR3aa: CASSLELGYNEQFF
v_gene: TRBV28; j_gene: TRBJ1-1; len: 15; CDR3aa: CASSLWGTGVTEAFF
v_gene: TRBV15; j_gene: TRBJ2-7; len: 16; CDR3aa: CATSGSTGLSLYEQYF
v_gene: TRBV20-1; j_gene: TRBJ1-2; len: 14; CDR3aa: CSATRDKANYGYTF
v_gene: TRBV5-5; j_gene: TRBJ1-2; len: 13; CDR3aa: CASSLNPDYGYTF
v_gene: TRBV2; j_gene: TRBJ2-4; len: 16; CDR3aa: CASSEPGQVAKNIQYF
v_gene: TRBV4-3; j_gene: TRBJ1-5; len: 13; CDR3aa: CASSQDRGQPQHF